The 17 T cell receptor beta chains reported below all come from one sample, sequenced in a study of cytomegalovirus exposure and HLA in healthy donors. The PCR contained 60 Vbeta and 13 Jbeta primers. The table came from immunoSEQ multiplex PCR; TCRdb's copy has only in-frame clones and leaves some out. Of approximately 130,000 clones detected, roughly four fifths appear once; the ten largest clones hold over 4.5%. Sample: PBMCs. All receptors come from a woman aged 40 to 50 in good health and CMV-seropositive.

This chain links TRBV21-1 with TRBJ1-5; the table's D call of TRBD1 was not tested on the DNA. TRBV21-1 is a recognized pseudogene. The CDR3 sequence is 14 residues long. The CDR3 bases are TGTGCCAGCAGCAAACAGGCAGTGGATCAGCCCCAGCATTTT. Encoded protein: CASSKQAVDQPQHF.

This chain connects TRBV28 to TRBJ2-7, with D perhaps TRBD2 (6 bases). The germline V gene encodes CDR1 MDHEN and CDR2 SYDVKM. Trimming removed 3 bases at V and 2 bases at J, with 14 bases between. The CDR3 contains 15 residues. DNA for the CDR3: TGTGCCAGCAGTTTCCCAGCGGGTCTCACCTACGAGCAGTACTTC. Its translation: CASSFPAGLTYEQYF.

The chain is built from TRBV2 and TRBJ2-1; no reliable D call. The germline V gene encodes CDR1 SNHLY and CDR2 FYNNEI. The CDR3 totals 12 residues. Trimming shortened V by 4 bases and J by 9 bases, and 10 bases separated the two germline ends. The CDR3 DNA reads as TGTGCCAGCAGTGTATCTGGGCGTGAGCAGTTCTTC. This gives the protein CASSVSGREQFF.

This clone was counted only a few times. The chain couples TRBV5-1 to TRBJ1-2; the D gene is possibly TRBD1 (6 bases). This CDR3 has 12 residues. Looked up from germline, CDR1 is SGHRS and CDR2 is YFSETQ. Trimming shortened V by 2 bases and J by 6 bases, and 8 bases separated the two germline ends. The CDR3: CASSFTGNGYTF. The CDR3 DNA is TGCGCCAGCAGCTTTACAGGGAATGGCTACACCTTC.

The CDR3 sequence: CASSQDRGNTDTQYF. As DNA, the CDR3 is TGCGCCAGCAGCCAAGACAGGGGAAACACAGATACGCAGTATTTT. V gene TRBV4-1 combines with J gene TRBJ2-3, with D maybe TRBD1 (6 bases). The germline CDR1 and CDR2 sequences are MGHRA and YSYEKL. The CDR3 contains 15 residues. V was pared by 0 bases and J by 2 bases, with 9 bases between.

The gene calls are TRBV29-1 and TRBJ1-1; D call uncertain. This CDR3 is built from 12 residues. Trimming left V 8 bases short and J 1 base short, with 11 bases between. Germline V CDR1 and CDR2: SQVTM, ANQGSEA. CDR3 in amino acids: CSSGRTNTEAFF. The CDR3 DNA reads TGCAGCAGCGGACGGACGAACACTGAAGCTTTCTTT.

This chain links TRBV19 with TRBJ2-1; 11 bases fit TRBD2. Germline values: CDR1 LNHDA, CDR2 SQIVND (reference sequence). The J segment lost 4 bases and the V segment lost 5 bases, leaving 7 bases of the junction unmatched. The CDR3 runs to 16 residues. CDR3 sequence (DNA): TGTGCCAGTAGTGCGGCTAGCGGGGGGTCGTACAATGAGCAGTTCTTC. Its translation is CASSAASGGSYNEQFF.

This clone has only a few counts. The chain joins TRBV4-1 to TRBJ2-6, with a weak D call TRBD1 (6 bases). The CDR3 is 13 amino acids. From germline, CDR1 is MGHRA and CDR2 YSYEKL. The V and J ends lost 6 bases and 6 bases respectively, with 9 bases between them. The CDR3 spells CASRRGQANVLTF. The DNA of the CDR3 is TGCGCCAGCAGGAGGGGACAGGCCAACGTCCTGACTTTC.

The chain has TRBV9 and TRBJ2-3; the D gene is possibly TRBD2 (5 bases). The germline CDR1 and CDR2 sequences are SGDLS and YYNGEE. Trimming pared 5 bases from V and 5 bases from J, leaving 15 bases between. The CDR3 covers 14 residues. The CDR3 sequence: CASSRGSWGDTQYF. The DNA for the CDR3 is TGTGCCAGCAGTAGAGGGTCGTGGGGAGATACGCAGTATTTT.

This rearrangement joins TRBV19 to TRBJ1-1; D may be TRBD1 (5 bases). The V gene's germline CDR1 is LNHDA and CDR2 SQIVND (reference sequence). The CDR3 loop spans 13 amino acids. Trimming stripped 3 bases from V and 5 bases from J, with 10 bases between. CDR3 sequence reads: CASSIQGRTEAFF. DNA of the CDR3: TGTGCCAGTAGTATCCAGGGCCGGACTGAAGCTTTCTTT.

The chain has TRBV27 and TRBJ2-7, with D possibly matching TRBD2 (5 bases). CDR1 and CDR2 (germline): MNHEY, SMNVEV (reference sequence). The CDR3 totals 15 residues. V was trimmed by 3 bases and J by 3 bases, leaving 15 bases between them. The CDR3 nucleotides are TGTGCCAGCAGTTTGGCGGGCTTGTGGGGCTACGAGCAGTACTTC. The encoded protein is CASSLAGLWGYEQYF.

The chain joins TRBV11-2 to TRBJ2-5; 7 bases agree with TRBD2. CDR1 is SGHAT, CDR2 FQNNGV, per germline. The CDR3 covers 15 residues. V trimming: 1 base; J trimming: 2 bases; junction bases outside the gene matches: 4. This chain's CDR3 is CASSLVRAGQETQYF. CDR3 DNA sequence: TGTGCCAGCAGCTTAGTCCGAGCGGGGCAAGAGACCCAGTACTTC.

This chain connects TRBV5-4 to TRBJ2-5, with TRBD2 identical over 8 bases. The CDR3 sequence is 13 residues long. Germline V CDR1 and CDR2: SGHNT, YYREEE (reference sequence). J lost 5 bases, V lost 3 bases, and 3 bases had no gene match. In nucleotides, the CDR3 is TGTGCCAGCAGCTCCGGCGGGGGGGAGACCCAGTACTTC. Its protein is CASSSGGGETQYF.

The CDR3 region has the DNA TGTGCCAGCAGTTTATCCGCCAACCCCCGGGGATATGGCTACACCTTC. Protein sequence: CASSLSANPRGYGYTF. This chain connects TRBV27 to TRBJ1-2; D uncertain. The V and J ends lost 0 bases and 5 bases respectively, with 16 bases between them. The V gene's germline CDR1 is MNHEY and CDR2 SMNVEV (reference sequence). The CDR3 extends over 16 amino acids.

V gene TRBV6-5 combines with J gene TRBJ2-7, with a possible D match to TRBD1 (6 bases). CDR3 length: 14 amino acids. Germline V gene sequence: CDR1 MNHEY, CDR2 SVGAGI. V was clipped by 1 base and J by 3 bases, with 10 bases between them. The chain's CDR3 is CASSYLGQFYEQYF. The CDR3 nucleotides read TGTGCCAGCAGTTACTTAGGACAGTTCTACGAGCAGTACTTC.

This clone has a single count. The chain links TRBV5-1 to TRBJ1-4; tentative D call: TRBD1 (6 bases). The CDR3 extends over 15 amino acids. V gave up 4 bases and J gave up 2 bases, with 12 bases separating them. CDR1 is SGHRS, CDR2 YFSETQ, per germline. CDR3 sequence: CASSPAGVTNEKLFF. CDR3 bases: TGCGCCAGCAGCCCAGCAGGGGTCACTAATGAAAAACTGTTTTTT.

This clone came up once. The chain joins TRBV4-2 to TRBJ1-4; possible D gene TRBD1, 6 bases. The V gene's germline CDR1 is LGHNA and CDR2 YNFKEQ. Trimming removed 4 bases from V and 4 bases from J, with 16 bases in between. The CDR3 consists of 16 residues. CDR3 amino acids: CASSLTLDSRNEKLFF. The CDR3 DNA sequence: TGTGCCAGCAGCCTTACCTTGGACAGTCGTAATGAAAAACTGTTTTTT.